These 28 T cell receptor beta chains were all obtained from the same sample, sequenced in a study of metastatic and nonmetastatic thyroid tumors. TCRdb reanalyzed the PCR reads via MiXCR. The table shows tens of thousands of clones, with approximately 29% occurring only once. Ahead of thyroid surgery, no patient had received treatment of any kind. The sample was blood. The origin of the receptors is a female donor with papillary thyroid cancer or a benign thyroid nodule (not recorded which). Some clones in this sample may be carry-over from other donors' samples.

In this sample, this clone turned up a few times. The conserved closing phenylalanine or tryptophan is absent in this CDR3, likely reflecting a read error. The DNA is left out, because the CDR3 cannot be placed on it with certainty; the CDR3 is given as TCRdb lists it. J is TRBJ2-4 and V is TRBV7-3; TRBD1, as called in the table, went unchecked against the DNA. 8 amino acids form the CDR3, both terminal residues included. The germline CDR1 and CDR2 sequences are SGHTA and FQGTGA. This chain's CDR3 is CASSLGTG.

The rearrangement links TRBV20-1 to TRBJ2-1; D ambiguous. V lost 3 bases and J 13 bases, leaving 13 bases between the germline ends. The CDR3 contains 11 residues. Germline V gene data show CDR1 as DFQATT and CDR2 as SNEGSKA (reference sequence). The CDR3 nucleotides read TGCAGTGCTAGTCTATCGGGTGAACAGTTCTTC. This gives the protein CSASLSGEQFF.

Remarks on this clone: The junction differs from germline at one of its ends, possibly a read error. The CDR3 DNA follows: TGTGCCAGCAGTTGGCAGGGGAAAACTGTAGCTTACTTT. Translated, it gives CASSWQGKTVAYF. The chain links TRBV27 to TRBJ1-1; D possibly corresponds to TRBD1 (6 bases). The V gene's germline CDR1 is MNHEY and CDR2 SMNVEV (reference sequence). CDR3 size: 13 residues.

In regard to this clone: The conserved closing phenylalanine or tryptophan is absent in this CDR3, likely reflecting a read error. The CDR3 sequence is CASSHQREGYGYTI. CDR3 bases: TGTGCCAGCAGTCATCAGCGTGAGGGCTATGGCTACACCATC. The J gene is TRBJ1-2, the V gene TRBV6-1, with D hard to call. The CDR3 is 14 residues long. V gave up 5 bases and J gave up 4 bases, with 14 bases separating them. The germline CDR1 and CDR2 sequences are MNHNS and SASEGT.

This chain links TRBV9 with TRBJ2-3; D may correspond to TRBD1 or TRBD2 (5 bases each). V was cut by 3 bases and J by 5 bases, with 22 bases left in between. CDR3 size: 17 residues. From germline, CDR1 is SGDLS and CDR2 YYNGEE. Here the CDR3 reads CASSARGSDHTGDTQYF. CDR3 bases: TGTGCCAGCAGCGCCCGGGGCAGCGACCACACTGGAGATACGCAGTATTTT.

This clone was recorded many times. The gene calls are TRBV20-1 and TRBJ2-5; no clear D. The CDR3 totals 12 residues. The V gene's germline CDR1 is DFQATT and CDR2 SNEGSKA (reference sequence). The CDR3 sequence: CRPKQDQETQYF. The CDR3, as DNA: TGCAGACCGAAGCAAGATCAAGAGACCCAGTACTTC.

This chain connects TRBV7-2 to TRBJ1-2; D not certain. The length of the CDR3 is 13 residues. CDR1 is SGHTA, CDR2 FQGNSA, per germline. Trimming pared 1 base from V and 7 bases from J, leaving 10 bases between. DNA of the CDR3: TGTGCCAGCAGCTTAGATGGCTCTGGTGGCTACACCTTC. Protein sequence: CASSLDGSGGYTF.

About this clone itself: This may arise from a read error, as a much more abundant clone is one base away. The rearrangement uses TRBV5-8 and TRBJ2-2; perhaps TRBD2 as D (5 bases). CDR1 and CDR2 from the germline V gene are SGHTS and YDEGEE. The CDR3 spans 16 residues. The CDR3 spells CASSLTSGANTAELFF. The CDR3 DNA is TGTGCCAGCAGCTTAACGAGCGGTGCGAACACCGCGGAGCTGTTTTTT.

This clone was seen at least ten times. This sequence joins TRBV28 and TRBJ1-5, with D unresolved. This CDR3 spans 12 amino acids. The germline gives CDR1 MDHEN, CDR2 SYDVKM. Trimming cost V 6 bases and J 3 bases, with 6 bases left between them. The CDR3 sequence: CASSPFNQPQHF. CDR3 sequence (DNA): TGTGCCAGCAGCCCATTCAATCAGCCCCAGCATTTT.

This chain connects TRBV20-1 to TRBJ2-1, with D possibly TRBD2 on 5 matching bases. The CDR3 extends over 13 amino acids. Germline CDR1 is DFQATT and CDR2 is SNEGSKA (reference sequence). V lost 6 bases and J 1 base, leaving 10 bases between the germline ends. DNA for the CDR3: TGCAGTGCAAGAAGGAGGTCCTACAATGAGCAGTTCTTC. Its translation: CSARRRSYNEQFF.

This clone showed up just a few times. J is TRBJ2-7 and V is TRBV6-1; D possibly corresponds to TRBD1 (6 bases). The CDR3 covers 14 residues. The V end was cut by 4 bases, the J end by 7 bases, with 17 bases between. Germline CDR1 MNHNS, CDR2 SASEGT. CDR3: CASSVPLRGLEQYF. The CDR3 nucleotides are TGTGCCAGCAGTGTCCCCCTCAGGGGTTTGGAGCAGTACTTC.

The sample holds one count of this clone. The rearrangement joins TRBV20-1 to TRBJ2-7; the D is unclear. This CDR3 contains 13 residues. Trimming removed 2 bases from V and 3 bases from J, with 11 bases in between. Germline-derived CDR1 and CDR2 are DFQATT and SNEGSKA (reference sequence). The chain's CDR3 is CSARSVMCYEQYF. CDR3 nucleotide sequence: TGCAGTGCTAGAAGTGTTATGTGCTACGAGCAGTACTTC.

V gene TRBV20-1 combines with J gene TRBJ2-7, with unresolved D. The V gene's germline CDR1 is DFQATT and CDR2 SNEGSKA (reference sequence). V was clipped by 3 bases and J by 7 bases, with 13 bases between them. This CDR3 region has 12 residues. CDR3 loop: CSASFQHQEQYF. The DNA of the CDR3 is TGCAGTGCTAGTTTCCAGCACCAAGAGCAGTACTTC.

This clone has a handful of counts. The chain is built from TRBV6-1 and TRBJ1-6; 7 bases agree with TRBD1. Germline-derived CDR1 and CDR2 are MNHNS and SASEGT. This CDR3 contains 16 residues. V shed 3 bases, J shed 5 bases, and the junction held 7 bases outside the gene matches. CDR3 DNA sequence: TGTGCCAGCAGTGAGCGAACAGGGGCCCATAATTCACCCCTCCACTTT. Its protein product is CASSERTGAHNSPLHF.

This clone was detected only a few times. At one end, the junction sequence differs from germline, possibly due to a read error. The V gene is TRBV19, the J gene TRBJ1-5; D unresolved. CDR1 is LNHDA, CDR2 SQIVND, per germline (reference sequence). This CDR3 comprises 13 residues. CDR3 loop: CASSIGYGQPQNF. The DNA of the CDR3 is TGTGCCAGTAGTATCGGGTATGGGCAGCCCCAGAATTTT.

The gene calls are TRBV19 and TRBJ1-5; weak D call: TRBD1 (6 bases). The V and J ends lost 6 bases and 7 bases respectively, with 16 bases between them. This CDR3 is 14 amino acids long. Germline CDR1 is LNHDA and CDR2 is SQIVND (reference sequence). In nucleotides, the CDR3 is TGTGCCAGTAGCGGGGACACGGGTAGACAGCCCCAGCATTTT. It codes for CASSGDTGRQPQHF.

This clone is classed as medium-sized. V is TRBV30 and J is TRBJ1-2, with D uncertain. This CDR3 is 11 amino acids long. Germline values: CDR1 GTSNPN, CDR2 SVGIG (reference sequence). Trimming took off 7 bases at V and 2 bases at J, with 8 bases between the two ends. This chain's CDR3 is CASPRNYGYTF. The CDR3, as DNA: TGTGCCTCCCCCAGGAACTATGGCTACACCTTC.

The V call is TRBV4-2, the J call TRBJ1-6, with D tentatively TRBD1 (6 bases). Germline values: CDR1 LGHNA, CDR2 YNFKEQ. The CDR3 is 15 amino acids. Trimming shortened V by 0 bases and J by 10 bases, and 13 bases separated the two germline ends. The chain's CDR3 is CASSQERGESSPLHF. Here the CDR3 DNA reads TGTGCCAGCAGCCAAGAAAGGGGGGAGAGCTCACCCCTCCACTTT.

This clone has a count of ten or more. The chain employs TRBV7-9 and TRBJ2-7; D not resolved. Germline V gene sequence: CDR1 SEHNR, CDR2 FQNEAQ (reference sequence). The CDR3 is 11 residues long. Trimming stripped 6 bases from V and 6 bases from J, with 9 bases between. CDR3 sequence reads: CASSVLGEQYF. The CDR3 DNA sequence: TGTGCCAGCAGTGTTCTAGGCGAGCAGTACTTC.

The chain employs TRBV6-5 and TRBJ2-7; no firm D call. Germline CDR1 is MNHEY and CDR2 is SVGAGI. The CDR3 runs to 15 residues. The CDR3 coding sequence is TGTTCCATCAGTTCCCAGTTCGAGGCGACCTACGAGCAGTACTTC. Translation: CSISSQFEATYEQYF.

This chain links TRBV12-3 or TRBV12-4 with TRBJ2-5, with D perhaps assigned TRBD1 or TRBD2 (6 bases each). V shed 7 bases and J shed 4 bases, with 19 bases lying between them. The CDR3 has 15 amino acids. The CDR3 is CASINLRGAPETQYF. The CDR3 region has the DNA TGTGCCAGCATCAACCTTAGGGGGGCTCCAGAGACCCAGTACTTC.

In this sample, this clone turned up many times. The chain is built from TRBV9 and TRBJ2-5; 8 positions agree with TRBD1. V trimming: 3 bases; J trimming: 3 bases; junction bases outside the gene matches: 1. This CDR3 spans 13 amino acids. The V gene's germline CDR1 is SGDLS and CDR2 YYNGEE. The chain's CDR3 is CASSAGGEETQYF. For the CDR3, the DNA is TGTGCCAGCAGCGCAGGGGGCGAAGAGACCCAGTACTTC.

The chain has TRBV11-3 and TRBJ1-1, with TRBD1 identical over 7 bases. With V trimmed by 5 bases and J by 3 bases, 6 bases remained unmatched. The CDR3 has 14 residues. Germline-derived CDR1 and CDR2 are SGHNT and YENEEA. CDR3 region: CASSPGTDDTEAFF. The CDR3 DNA reads as TGTGCCAGCAGCCCCGGGACAGACGACACTGAAGCTTTCTTT.

This clone was seen repeatedly, ten times or more. This chain joins TRBV12-3 or TRBV12-4 and TRBJ2-3; D might be TRBD1 (5 bases). The CDR3 has 13 residues. V shed 4 bases and J shed 5 bases, with 10 bases lying between them. The CDR3 sequence: CASSYQGKDTQYF. The CDR3 DNA is TGTGCCAGCAGTTATCAGGGCAAAGATACGCAGTATTTT.

The chain combines TRBV14 with TRBJ2-7; TRBD1 matches 7 bases. The CDR3 runs to 16 residues. J gave up 4 bases and V 0 bases, and 9 bases lay outside the gene matches. Germline values: CDR1 SGHDN, CDR2 FVKESK. As DNA, the CDR3 is TGTGCCAGCAGCCAAGATCGAGACAGGGAAGTATACGAGCAGTACTTC. As protein: CASSQDRDREVYEQYF.

The chain uses TRBV7-7 and TRBJ2-3; D is possibly TRBD2 (6 bases). The germline gives CDR1 SSHAT, CDR2 FNYEAQ (reference sequence). CDR3 length: 14 amino acids. In DNA form, the CDR3 reads TGTGCTAGCGGCCTGTTGGGACTCTGGGATACGCAGTATTTT. Protein sequence: CASGLLGLWDTQYF.

The J gene is TRBJ1-3, the V gene TRBV5-1; possible D gene TRBD1, 6 bases. Trimming removed 6 bases from V and 8 bases from J, with 15 bases in between. The germline V gene encodes CDR1 SGHRS and CDR2 YFSETQ. This CDR3 spans 13 amino acids. The CDR3 sequence: CASKGAGADTIYF. The CDR3 coding sequence is TGCGCCAGCAAAGGCGCAGGGGCGGACACCATATATTTT.

This clone came up many times. This chain uses TRBV4-2 with TRBJ2-6, with a possible D match to TRBD2 (6 bases). CDR1 and CDR2 (germline): LGHNA, YNFKEQ. Trimming took 4 bases from V and 0 from J, leaving 13 bases between them. This CDR3 comprises 17 residues. CDR3 region: CASSPGLPISGANVLTF. The CDR3 DNA is TGTGCCAGCAGCCCGGGACTTCCGATCTCTGGGGCCAACGTCCTGACTTTC.